This TCR beta chain was sequenced in a study of T cells in Graves' hyperthyroidism and ophthalmopathy. Study-wide background: Peripheral blood was acquired at first diagnosis, ahead of any therapy whatsoever.

From germline, CDR1 is MGHRA and CDR2 YSYEKL. This CDR3 is 17 amino acids long. Trimming took 4 bases from V and 8 from J, leaving 23 bases between them. Amplification of TCR beta CDR3 regions used RNA as the template. HTBI primers were employed in a first-round RT-PCR of the TCR CDR3. TCRdb itself ran the multiplex PCR reads through MiXCR, one entry per CDR3 protein. This table has 200,000 to 250,000 distinct CDR3 sequences, approximately 24% appearing once. Points from the study as a whole: Blood samples included most of the expanded thyroid clonotypes exceeding 0.001.

There are a few counts of this clonotype. The antigen is not known. Each person with ophthalmopathy scored at least 3 on the Clinical Activity Score, reached NOSPECS grade 4 or higher, and had been ill under 3 months. The J gene is TRBJ2-2, the V gene TRBV4-1, with no clear D. The sequence derives from a woman aged 40 to 50 with Graves' ophthalmopathy. Sequencing was performed on blood. The CDR3 here is CASSREINSPVAGELFF. In DNA form, the CDR3 reads TGCGCCAGCAGCCGAGAAATAAACTCCCCAGTGGCGGGGGAGCTGTTTTTT.